The rows below give T cell receptor beta chains drawn from one sample of a study of low-dose radiotherapy and immunotherapy resistance in tumors. Via MiXCR, TCRdb re-called the reads, giving one row per CDR3 protein. Among approximately 30,000 distinct CDR3 sequences listed, about half were seen once. The source was PBMCs, collected after low-dose radiotherapy plus immunotherapy. The origin of the receptors is a male donor with gallbladder cancer. CDR3s include the opening cysteine and the closing phenylalanine or tryptophan. A D gene is named only where the DNA matches it firmly.

V gene	J gene	D gene	CDR3 protein
TRBV6-1	TRBJ2-1	TRBD2	CASGLAGSEAEQFF
TRBV3-1	TRBJ2-7	NA	CASSQKREQYF
TRBV7-6	TRBJ2-3	NA	CASSLSPGTTDTQYF
TRBV5-1	TRBJ2-2	NA	CASSSLTGELFF
TRBV7-9	TRBJ2-1	TRBD2	CASMPGRNNEQFF
TRBV12-3/TRBV12-4	TRBJ1-1	NA	CASRTGTSNTEAFF
TRBV18	TRBJ2-3	NA	CASSPPTPRGTDTQYF
TRBV6-2/TRBV6-3	TRBJ2-7	TRBD2	CASSEITSGRAYEQYF
TRBV2	TRBJ2-7	NA	CASSAYEQYF
TRBV29-1	TRBJ1-1	TRBD1	CSVVGTGGAPDTEAFF
TRBV29-1	TRBJ2-2	NA	CSVDSQLTGELFF
TRBV18	TRBJ2-3	NA	CASSRPGTQYF
TRBV5-1	TRBJ2-3	NA	CASSRGQPVDTQYF
TRBV5-5	TRBJ2-1	TRBD2	CASSLLTTSGKYNEQFF
TRBV12-3/TRBV12-4	TRBJ2-7	TRBD1	CASSSRRDRGYEQYF
TRBV5-6	TRBJ2-5	TRBD2	CASSRILAGVGETQYF
TRBV4-2	TRBJ2-3	NA	CASSQGTATDTQYF
TRBV20-1	TRBJ2-5	NA	CSARPSGGMETQYF
TRBV27	TRBJ2-7	NA	CASSLSGQGKYEQYF
TRBV6-5	TRBJ2-7	NA	CASSQGLGEQYF
TRBV28	TRBJ2-3	NA	CASRTLLAPDTQYF
TRBV19	TRBJ2-1	NA	CASASQGRVNEQFF
TRBV5-6	TRBJ2-3	TRBD2	CASSFHRGEGYHGTDTQYF
TRBV15	TRBJ2-3	NA	CATSIPRGLDTDTQYF
TRBV29-1	TRBJ2-5	TRBD2	CSVEDARGGGAGQETQYF
TRBV7-2	TRBJ2-1	NA	CASGFQRNEQFF
TRBV11-2	TRBJ2-5	NA	CASSLGHGQETQYF
TRBV28	TRBJ2-7	NA	CASRLQGLSDYEQYF
TRBV27	TRBJ2-2	NA	CASSRGLTNTGELFF
TRBV29-1	TRBJ2-3	NA	CSVEDWRDERVVDTQYF
TRBV6-1	TRBJ2-2	NA	CASRATGHFTGELFF
TRBV5-6	TRBJ2-7	NA	CASGNRDEQYF
TRBV19	TRBJ2-1	NA	CASKDGVPANEQFF
TRBV18	TRBJ1-5	NA	CASSRDISNQPQHF
TRBV5-1	TRBJ2-3	NA	CASSSKIRDLDTQYF
TRBV29-1	TRBJ2-5	TRBD2	CSVGLAGLQETQYF
TRBV6-2/TRBV6-3	TRBJ2-3	NA	CASSQTSISADTQYF
TRBV12-3/TRBV12-4	TRBJ2-5	NA	CASSLIEGETQYF
TRBV29-1	TRBJ1-2	TRBD1	CSVAGTGVQGYTF
TRBV23-1	TRBJ1-6	NA	CASSNGRYNSPLHF
TRBV9	NA	TRBD2	CASSPGLATNEQYF
TRBV20-1	TRBJ2-1	NA	CSARDIRGYNEQFF
TRBV29-1	TRBJ2-6	NA	CSVGWAGANVLTF
TRBV5-4	TRBJ1-1	TRBD1	CASSRSGTGSAEAFF
TRBV6-6	TRBJ2-7	NA	CASSGGLIVYEQYF
TRBV7-4	TRBJ1-4	NA	CASTPTGPHEKLFF
TRBV3-1	TRBJ2-1	TRBD2	CASTRGGMYNEQFF
TRBV10-3	TRBJ1-6	NA	CAISGTASSYNSPLHF
TRBV20-1	TRBJ2-2	TRBD2	CSARTSGVNTGELFF
TRBV5-1	TRBJ1-1	TRBD1	CASSSGGTVTSYTEAFF
TRBV28	TRBJ2-7	TRBD1	CASSLGTGRPYF
TRBV18	TRBJ2-7	TRBD1	CASSPNMGTGFYEQYF
TRBV7-8	TRBJ1-1	NA	CASSHPGRNTEAFF